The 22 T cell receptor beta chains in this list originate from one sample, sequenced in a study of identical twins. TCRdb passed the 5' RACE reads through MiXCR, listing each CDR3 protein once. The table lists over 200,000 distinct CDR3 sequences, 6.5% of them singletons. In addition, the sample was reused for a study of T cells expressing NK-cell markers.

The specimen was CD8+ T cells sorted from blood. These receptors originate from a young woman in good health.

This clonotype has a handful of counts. The CDR3 DNA sequence: TGTGCCAGCAGTCCTTTGAACAATCCTTATGGCTACACCTTC. Its translation: CASSPLNNPYGYTF. This chain links TRBV27 with TRBJ1-2; D uncertain. The germline CDR1 and CDR2 sequences are MNHEY and SMNVEV (reference sequence). The CDR3 extends over 14 amino acids. Trimming took 5 bases from V and 5 from J, leaving 15 bases between them.

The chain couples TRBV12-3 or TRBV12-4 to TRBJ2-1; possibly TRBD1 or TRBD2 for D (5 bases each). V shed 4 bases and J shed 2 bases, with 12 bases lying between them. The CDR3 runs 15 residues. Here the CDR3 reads CASSSDSTAYNEQFF. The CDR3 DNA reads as TGTGCCAGCAGTTCGGACTCGACAGCCTACAATGAGCAGTTCTTC.

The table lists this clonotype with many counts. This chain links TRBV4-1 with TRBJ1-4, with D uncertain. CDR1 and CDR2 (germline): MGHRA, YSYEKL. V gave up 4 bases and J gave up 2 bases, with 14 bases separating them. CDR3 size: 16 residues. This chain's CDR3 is CASSLNPQQTNEKLFF. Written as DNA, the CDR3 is TGCGCCAGCAGCCTAAATCCGCAGCAGACTAATGAAAAACTGTTTTTT.

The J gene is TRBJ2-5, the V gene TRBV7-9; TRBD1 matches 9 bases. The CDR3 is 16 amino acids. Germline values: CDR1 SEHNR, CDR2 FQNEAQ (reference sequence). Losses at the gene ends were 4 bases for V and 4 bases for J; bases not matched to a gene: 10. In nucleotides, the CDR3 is TGTGCCAGCAGCTACTACCGGGACAGGGAACTAGAGACCCAGTACTTC. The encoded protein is CASSYYRDRELETQYF.

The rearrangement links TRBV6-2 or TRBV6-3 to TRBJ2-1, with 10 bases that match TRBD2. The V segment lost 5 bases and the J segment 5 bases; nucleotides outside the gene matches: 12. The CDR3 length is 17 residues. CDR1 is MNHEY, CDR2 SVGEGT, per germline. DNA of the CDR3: TGTGCCAGCAGTCCCTCCCTAGCGGGAGTACTGGACAATGAGCAGTTCTTC. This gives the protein CASSPSLAGVLDNEQFF.

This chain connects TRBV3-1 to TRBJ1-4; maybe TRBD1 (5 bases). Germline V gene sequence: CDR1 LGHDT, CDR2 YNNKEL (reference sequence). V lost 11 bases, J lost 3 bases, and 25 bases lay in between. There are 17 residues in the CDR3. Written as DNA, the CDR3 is TGTGCCTGCTCCAAGCAGTTCCCGTGGACACCTAATGAAAAACTGTTTTTT. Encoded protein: CACSKQFPWTPNEKLFF.

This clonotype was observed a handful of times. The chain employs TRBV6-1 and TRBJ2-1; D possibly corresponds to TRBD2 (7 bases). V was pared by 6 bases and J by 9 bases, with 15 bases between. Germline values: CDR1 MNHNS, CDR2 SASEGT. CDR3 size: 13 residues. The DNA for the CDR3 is TGTGCCAGCAGGGGGGGGCGGATGGGTGAGCAGTTCTTC. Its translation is CASRGGRMGEQFF.

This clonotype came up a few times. CDR3 nucleotide sequence: TGCGCCAGCACCATCTCGGCCGGGGGCTGGGATGAGCAGTTCTTC. Its translation: CASTISAGGWDEQFF. The chain joins TRBV5-1 to TRBJ2-1, with D perhaps matching TRBD1 or TRBD2 (6 bases each). Germline CDR1 SGHRS, CDR2 YFSETQ. This CDR3 comprises 15 residues. The germline V and J ends were trimmed by 6 bases and 8 bases, with 21 bases remaining between them.

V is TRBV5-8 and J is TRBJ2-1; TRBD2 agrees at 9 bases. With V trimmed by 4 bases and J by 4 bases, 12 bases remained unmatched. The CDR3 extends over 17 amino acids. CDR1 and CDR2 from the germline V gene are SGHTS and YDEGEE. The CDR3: CASSPGRGLAGYNEQFF. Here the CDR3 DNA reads TGTGCCAGCAGCCCGGGAAGAGGGCTAGCGGGGTACAATGAGCAGTTCTTC.

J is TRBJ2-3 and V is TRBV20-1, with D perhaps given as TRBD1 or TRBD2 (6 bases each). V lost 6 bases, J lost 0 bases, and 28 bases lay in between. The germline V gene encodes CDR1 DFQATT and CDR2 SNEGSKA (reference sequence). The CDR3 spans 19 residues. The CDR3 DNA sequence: TGCAGTGCGCGAATGGGAGGCAGGGGCCCGGAGACTAGCACAGATACGCAGTATTTT. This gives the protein CSARMGGRGPETSTDTQYF.

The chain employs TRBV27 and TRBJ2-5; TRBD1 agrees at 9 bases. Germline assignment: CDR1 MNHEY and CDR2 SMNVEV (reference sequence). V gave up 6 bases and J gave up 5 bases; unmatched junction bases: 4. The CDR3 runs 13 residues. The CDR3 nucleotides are TGTGCCAGCAGAGGGACAGGGATGGAGACCCAGTACTTC. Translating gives CASRGTGMETQYF.

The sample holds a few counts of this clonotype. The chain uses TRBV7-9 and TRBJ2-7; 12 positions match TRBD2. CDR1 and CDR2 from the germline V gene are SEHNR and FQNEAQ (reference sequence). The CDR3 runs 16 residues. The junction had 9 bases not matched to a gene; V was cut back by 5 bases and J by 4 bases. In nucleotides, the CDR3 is TGTGCCAGCAGCGCCCGCGGACTAGCGGGACTTTACGAGCAGTACTTC. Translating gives CASSARGLAGLYEQYF.

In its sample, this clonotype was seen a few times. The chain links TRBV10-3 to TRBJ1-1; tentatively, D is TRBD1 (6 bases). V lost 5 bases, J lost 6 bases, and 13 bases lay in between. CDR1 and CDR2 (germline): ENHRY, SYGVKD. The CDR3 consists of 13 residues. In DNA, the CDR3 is TGTGCCATCAGTAAAGGGGGGGCGGCTGAAGCTTTCTTT. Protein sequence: CAISKGGAAEAFF.

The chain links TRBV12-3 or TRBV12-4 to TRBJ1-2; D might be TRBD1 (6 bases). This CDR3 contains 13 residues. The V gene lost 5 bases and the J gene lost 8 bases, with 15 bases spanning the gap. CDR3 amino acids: CASSGGGAWGYTF. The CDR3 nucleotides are TGTGCCAGCAGTGGGGGGGGCGCTTGGGGCTACACCTTC.

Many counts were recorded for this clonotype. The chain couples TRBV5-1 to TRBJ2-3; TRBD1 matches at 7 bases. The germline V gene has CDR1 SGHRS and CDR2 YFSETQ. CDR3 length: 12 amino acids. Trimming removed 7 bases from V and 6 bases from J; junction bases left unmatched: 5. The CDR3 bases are TGCGCCAGCGCAGCGACAGGGGATACGCAGTATTTT. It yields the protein CASAATGDTQYF.

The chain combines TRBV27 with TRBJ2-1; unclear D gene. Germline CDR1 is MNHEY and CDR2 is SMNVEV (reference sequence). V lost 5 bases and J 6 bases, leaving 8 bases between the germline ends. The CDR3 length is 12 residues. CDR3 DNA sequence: TGTGCCAGCAGTGTGACCCGCAATGAGCAGTTCTTC. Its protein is CASSVTRNEQFF.

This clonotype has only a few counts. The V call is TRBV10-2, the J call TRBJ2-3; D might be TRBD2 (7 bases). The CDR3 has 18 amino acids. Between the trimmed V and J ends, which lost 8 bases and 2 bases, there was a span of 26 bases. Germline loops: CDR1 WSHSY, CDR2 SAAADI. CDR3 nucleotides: TGCGCCAGCTCCCTTAAGGGCGGGGGACACTACCTCACAGATACGCAGTATTTT. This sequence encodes CASSLKGGGHYLTDTQYF.

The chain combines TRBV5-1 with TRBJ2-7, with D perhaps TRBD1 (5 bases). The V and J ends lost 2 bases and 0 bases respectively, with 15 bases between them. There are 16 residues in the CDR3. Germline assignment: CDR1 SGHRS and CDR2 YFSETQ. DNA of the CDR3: TGCGCCAGCAGCTTTCTTACCAGGGCTCCCTCCTACGAGCAGTACTTC. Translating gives CASSFLTRAPSYEQYF.

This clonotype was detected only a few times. The CDR3 region is CASSFPSHPDYNEQFF. CDR3 in DNA: TGTGCCAGCAGCTTTCCTAGCCACCCGGATTACAATGAGCAGTTCTTC. The V gene is TRBV11-2, the J gene TRBJ2-1, with TRBD2 as a possible D gene (5 bases). Per germline, CDR1 SGHAT and CDR2 FQNNGV. Trimming took 3 bases from V and 4 from J, leaving 16 bases between them. This CDR3 contains 16 residues.

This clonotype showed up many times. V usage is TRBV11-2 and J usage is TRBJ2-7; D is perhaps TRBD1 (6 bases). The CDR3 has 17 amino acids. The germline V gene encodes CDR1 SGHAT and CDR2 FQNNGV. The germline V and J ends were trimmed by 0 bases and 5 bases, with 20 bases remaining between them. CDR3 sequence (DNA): TGTGCCAGCAGCTTAGACGGCCGATTACAGGGATGGCACGAGCAGTACTTC. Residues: CASSLDGRLQGWHEQYF.

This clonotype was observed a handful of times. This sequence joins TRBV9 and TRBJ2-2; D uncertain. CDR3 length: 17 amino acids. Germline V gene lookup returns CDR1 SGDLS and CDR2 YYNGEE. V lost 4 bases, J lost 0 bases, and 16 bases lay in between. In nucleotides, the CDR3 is TGTGCCAGCAGCCCCTGGGCCTCAATTGCGAACACCGGGGAGCTGTTTTTT. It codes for CASSPWASIANTGELFF.

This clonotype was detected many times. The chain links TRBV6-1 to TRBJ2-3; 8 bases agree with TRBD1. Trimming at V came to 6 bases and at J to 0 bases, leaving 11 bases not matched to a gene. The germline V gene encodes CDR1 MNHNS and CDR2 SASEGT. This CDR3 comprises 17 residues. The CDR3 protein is CASRGSSGQGSTDTQYF. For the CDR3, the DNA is TGTGCCAGCAGGGGGTCGTCAGGACAGGGAAGCACAGATACGCAGTATTTT.